Listed here is a single T cell receptor (beta chain). Its cognate antigen is unknown. As processed by the authors: ImmunoSEQ output lacked quality scores and full-length reads, limiting matched filtering. The protocol was immunoSEQ multiplex PCR, while the TCRdb copy is restricted to in-frame clones and leaves out a portion. From that table come the V and J calls and clone size; the DNA was used to work out D and trimming. The sample carries around 550,000 clones, 96% recorded once. The investigators split CD4+ cells into a CD45RA+ naive subset and a CD45RA-negative memory subset. Germline V gene sequence: CDR1 MGHDK, CDR2 SYGVNS. V shed 0 bases and J shed 4 bases, with 10 bases lying between them. The CDR3 has 16 amino acids. The source of the sample is a study of shared clonotypes between healthy human individuals. Study summary: A couple of women and a few men aged 18 to 49 made up the donors. Study observations and caveats: A small donor pool kept down the genetic and exposure-history diversity that was represented.

J is TRBJ2-6 and V is TRBV25-1; D not resolved. This receptor was obtained from a woman aged 30 to 39 in good health. The sequencing input was naive CD4+ T cells sorted from blood. Subset described: CD45RA+ positively selected. As DNA, the CDR3 is TGTGCCAGCAGTGAATATGAAGGGTCCGGGGCCAACGTCCTGACTTTC. Amino acids: CASSEYEGSGANVLTF.